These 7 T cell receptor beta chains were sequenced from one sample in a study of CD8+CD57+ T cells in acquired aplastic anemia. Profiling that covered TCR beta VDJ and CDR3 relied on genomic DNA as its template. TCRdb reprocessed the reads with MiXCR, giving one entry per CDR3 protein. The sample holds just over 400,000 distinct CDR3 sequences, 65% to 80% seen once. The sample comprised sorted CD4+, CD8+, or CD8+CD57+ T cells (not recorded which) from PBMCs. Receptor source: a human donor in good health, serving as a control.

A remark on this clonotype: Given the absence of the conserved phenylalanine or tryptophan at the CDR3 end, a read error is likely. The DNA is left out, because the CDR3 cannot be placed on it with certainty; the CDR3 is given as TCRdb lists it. Here the CDR3 reads CASSLGMASKET. This rearrangement joins TRBV7-9 to TRBJ2-5. From its first to its last residue, the CDR3 has 12 amino acids. The germline V gene has CDR1 SEHNR and CDR2 FQNEAQ (reference sequence).

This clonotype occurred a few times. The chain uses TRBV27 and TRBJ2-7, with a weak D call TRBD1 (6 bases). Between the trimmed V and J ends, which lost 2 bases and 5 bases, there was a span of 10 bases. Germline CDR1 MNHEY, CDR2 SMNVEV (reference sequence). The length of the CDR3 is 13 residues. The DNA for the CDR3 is TGTGCCAGCAGTTTAAGTGGGGGCAACGAGCAGTACTTC. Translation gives CASSLSGGNEQYF.

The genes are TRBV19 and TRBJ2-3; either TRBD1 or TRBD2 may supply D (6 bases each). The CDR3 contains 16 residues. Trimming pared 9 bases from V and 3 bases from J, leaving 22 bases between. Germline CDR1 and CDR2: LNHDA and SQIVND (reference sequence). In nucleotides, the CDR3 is TGTGCCAGCAGCTGGGGAGAGGGGGGTGCTACAGATACGCAGTATTTT. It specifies CASSWGEGGATDTQYF.

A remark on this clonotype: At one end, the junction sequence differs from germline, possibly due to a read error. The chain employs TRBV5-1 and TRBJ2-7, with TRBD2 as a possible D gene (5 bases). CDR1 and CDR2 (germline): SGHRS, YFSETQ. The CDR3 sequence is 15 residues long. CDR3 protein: CASSLGEKTGYEQYF. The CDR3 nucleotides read TGTGCCAGCAGCTTGGGAGAGAAGACCGGTTACGAGCAGTACTTC.

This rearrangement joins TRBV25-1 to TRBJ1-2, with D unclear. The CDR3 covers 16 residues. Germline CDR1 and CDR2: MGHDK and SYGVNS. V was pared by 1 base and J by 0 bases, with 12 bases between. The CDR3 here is CASSEWAGGTNYGYTF. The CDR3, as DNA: TGTGCCAGCAGTGAATGGGCGGGAGGTACTAACTATGGCTACACCTTC.

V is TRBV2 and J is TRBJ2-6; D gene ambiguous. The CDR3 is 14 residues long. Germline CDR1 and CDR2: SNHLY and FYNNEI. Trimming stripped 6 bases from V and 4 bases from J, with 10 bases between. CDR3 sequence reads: CASSVQTGANVLTF. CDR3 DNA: TGTGCCAGCAGCGTCCAAACCGGGGCCAACGTCCTGACTTTC.

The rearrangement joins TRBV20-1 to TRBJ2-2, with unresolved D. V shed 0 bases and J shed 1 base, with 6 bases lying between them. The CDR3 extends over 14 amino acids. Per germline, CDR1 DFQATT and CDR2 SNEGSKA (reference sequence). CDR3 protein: CSARDSLNTGELFF. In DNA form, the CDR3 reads TGCAGTGCTAGAGATTCGTTGAACACCGGGGAGCTGTTTTTT.